This T cell receptor (beta chain) derives from a study of beta chain features in type 1 diabetes. The CDR3 sequence is 15 residues long. V was clipped by 3 bases and J by 4 bases, with 12 bases between them. Germline CDR1 is SEHNR and CDR2 is FQNEAQ (reference sequence). Expressed TCRB transcripts were sequenced because the entire RNA isolate underwent reverse transcription. Profiling relied on immunoSEQ multiplex PCR, and the TCRdb table lists in-frame clones only, not all of them. Of hundreds of thousands of clones in the sample, roughly 16% are singletons; the top ten hold approximately 0.087%. The chain links TRBV7-9 to TRBJ2-2, with D perhaps matching TRBD1 or TRBD2 (5 bases each). The sample consisted of naive CD4+ T cells from blood. This TCR derives from a man aged 18-30 years in good health. As DNA, the CDR3 is TGTGCCAGCAGCTTGACAGTCCGGGGCACCGGGGAGCTGTTTTTT. This translates into CASSLTVRGTGELFF.